A selection of T cell receptor beta chains follows, all from one sample in a study of identical twins. TCRdb recomputed calls from the 5' RACE reads with MiXCR, one row per CDR3 protein. The sample lists about 690,000 distinct CDR3 sequences, less than 25% occurring once. These data are also associated with another study on T cells expressing NK-cell markers.

Sequencing was performed on PBMCs. Source of these receptors: a woman aged 18-35 years in good health. CDR3s include the opening cysteine and the closing phenylalanine or tryptophan. D genes are given only for firm matches. Clone size is not always given. Where it is, it says once, few, many or a class for expanded clones.

>TRBV7-9|TRBJ2-7|TRBD2|few
TGTGCCAGCAGCTTTTTTGGGGGAGGGCAAGGCGAGCAGTACTTC
CASSFFGGGQGEQYF
>TRBV2|TRBJ2-1|TRBD1|.
TGTGCCAGCAAGGGACAGGAGTACAATGAGCAGTTCTTC
CASKGQEYNEQFF
>TRBV4-3|TRBJ2-2|.|few
TGCGCCAGCAGCCAAGGTTCCCTGGGCGAGGAGTTTTTT
CASSQGSLGEEFF
>TRBV20-1|TRBJ1-1|.|.
TGCAGTGCCCGCGGCTTGAGCACTGAAGCTTTCTTT
CSARGLSTEAFF
>TRBV6-6|TRBJ1-1|.|.
TGTGCCAGCGGCGCGGGGGCGGCTGAAGCTTTCTTT
CASGAGAAEAFF
>TRBV2|TRBJ2-3|.|few
TGTGCCAGCAGTGAAGGTTATACGCAGTATTTT
CASSEGYTQYF
>TRBV7-3|TRBJ1-2|.|.
TGTGCCAGCAGCTTAGACCCGAAGGGGGGGATCGATGGCTACACCTTC
CASSLDPKGGIDGYTF
>TRBV12-3/TRBV12-4|TRBJ2-1|TRBD2|few
TGTGCCAGCAGTTTAAGGGCGGGGGGCGGAAGAGATGAGCAGTTCTTC
CASSLRAGGGRDEQFF
>TRBV5-1|TRBJ1-1|TRBD1|.
TGCGCCAGCAGCTCGACAGGGCGAGGCACTGAAGCTTTCTTT
CASSSTGRGTEAFF
>TRBV6-5|TRBJ2-3|.|few
TGTGCCAGCAGTTACTCTTCGGCGGGTACGCAGTATTTT
CASSYSSAGTQYF
>TRBV12-3/TRBV12-4|TRBJ2-1|TRBD2|few
TGTGCCAGCAGTTTAGTTTTGCGGGGGGAGCAGTTCTTC
CASSLVLRGEQFF
>TRBV9|TRBJ2-2|.|few
TGTGCCAGCAGCGTAGAGGTCAGACCCCTCAACACCGGGGAGCTGTTTTTT
CASSVEVRPLNTGELFF
>TRBV15|TRBJ2-1|TRBD2|.
TGTGCCACCAGCAGAGATCTACGGGGGGGGGCCTTCCCCGAGCAGTTCTTC
CATSRDLRGGAFPEQFF
>TRBV9|TRBJ2-1|.|.
TGTGCCAGCAGCGGGGGGTATGCGGGTAACAATGAGCAGTTCTTC
CASSGGYAGNNEQFF
>TRBV10-3|TRBJ1-2|.|many
TGTGCCATCAGTACGGTTATCTATGGCTACACCTTC
CAISTVIYGYTF
>TRBV20-1|TRBJ2-1|TRBD2|.
TGCAGTGCTCAGAACCCGGGACTAGCGGGAGGGCCAGGTTACAATGAGCAGTTCTTC
CSAQNPGLAGGPGYNEQFF
>TRBV4-1|TRBJ2-7|.|many
TGCGCCAGCAGCCAGATCGGGTCTGGCTACGAGCAGTACTTC
CASSQIGSGYEQYF
>TRBV4-3|TRBJ2-1|.|.
TGCGCCAGCAGCCAAGATCGACGTGAGCAGTTCTTC
CASSQDRREQFF
>TRBV7-2|TRBJ2-3|TRBD2|.
TGTGCCAGCAGCTCCGGCGGGGGGGCGGGGAATACGCAGTATTTT
CASSSGGGAGNTQYF
>TRBV12-3/TRBV12-4|TRBJ1-6|TRBD1|.
TGTGCCAGCAGTGCCCCCGGGACAGGGGTTTCACCCCTCCACTTT
CASSAPGTGVSPLHF
>TRBV27|TRBJ2-1|.|.
TGTGCCAGCAGTTTTTTGATAACCAATCGGGGTGAGCAGTTCTTC
CASSFLITNRGEQFF
>TRBV29-1|TRBJ2-1|TRBD2|many
TGCAGCGTTCCCCCCGGGGCGGAGGGACTAGCGTACTACAATGAGCAGTTCTTC
CSVPPGAEGLAYYNEQFF
>TRBV20-1|TRBJ2-3|TRBD1|.
TGCAGTGTGTGGGGACAGAGCACAGATACGCAGTATTTT
CSVWGQSTDTQYF
>TRBV6-4|TRBJ2-1|.|many
TGTGCCAGCAGTGTAACCTGGCGGAACAATGAGCAGTTCTTC
CASSVTWRNNEQFF
>TRBV20-1|TRBJ1-5|.|.
TGCAGTGCTAGAGTCAGGGCTCGGGGTAATCAGCCCCAGCATTTT
CSARVRARGNQPQHF
>TRBV29-1|TRBJ1-2|.|.
TGCAGCGTTGTAGGGGGGGCGGAGCAGCGCAACTATGGCTACACCTTC
CSVVGGAEQRNYGYTF
>TRBV20-1|TRBJ1-1|.|many
TGCAGTGCCTCTAGGAGCAGGGTCTCTGAAGCTTTCTTT
CSASRSRVSEAFF
>TRBV2|TRBJ2-1|TRBD2|.
TGTGCCAGCAGTGAATGGGGGACTAGGCAGTTCTTC
CASSEWGTRQFF